The 24 T cell receptor beta chains below all came from one sample that was sequenced in a study of blood T cell repertoires in COVID-19 (dated by TCRdb to between 2020 and 2021). The library was prepared using the immunoSEQ multiplex PCR assay. In its TCRdb copy, this immuneACCESS table keeps in-frame sequences only and misses some clones. Where compared with another copy, unresolved V genes explain less than half of these, and the others have no known cause. Here the sample has some 300,000 clones; 85% to 90% occur a single time. The top ten clones comprise 6% to 8% of the sample. The sequenced material came from peripheral blood. The receptors were gathered from a woman aged 50 to 60 with COVID-19, enrolled during active disease.

The rearrangement joins TRBV7-8 to TRBJ2-7; the match to TRBD1 covers 7 bases. The germline gives CDR1 SGHVS, CDR2 FQNEAQ. The V and J ends lost 5 bases and 1 base, in that order; junction bases with no gene match: 2. The CDR3 is 13 amino acids. This CDR3 is CASSPGGSYEQYF. CDR3 nucleotide sequence: TGTGCCAGCAGCCCAGGGGGATCCTACGAGCAGTACTTC.

This chain uses TRBV19 with TRBJ2-5; perhaps TRBD2 as D (5 bases). Germline V CDR1 and CDR2: LNHDA, SQIVND (reference sequence). Trimming took 5 bases from V and 4 from J, leaving 8 bases between them. This CDR3 has 12 residues. The CDR3 coding sequence is TGTGCCAGTAGTGTGGCGGGAGAGACCCAGTACTTC. It codes for CASSVAGETQYF.

As for this clone: A junction end diverges from the germline sequence, so it may reflect a read error. The chain carries TRBV4-2 and TRBJ1-2; perhaps TRBD1 as D (5 bases). This CDR3 spans 20 amino acids. Germline V CDR1 and CDR2: LGHNA, YNFKEQ. The CDR3 loop is CAGSQVLTVPGRGYSMGYTF. The DNA for the CDR3 is TGTGCCGGCAGCCAAGTATTGACCGTACCTGGGAGGGGCTACTCTATGGGCTACACCTTC.

V gene TRBV7-9 combines with J gene TRBJ1-1; the D gene is possibly TRBD1 (5 bases). Germline V gene sequence: CDR1 SEHNR, CDR2 FQNEAQ (reference sequence). The length of the CDR3 is 15 residues. Trimming took 5 bases from V and 0 from J, leaving 13 bases between them. The CDR3 DNA reads TGTGCCAGCAGCCCCCGGGCAGGGATGAACACTGAAGCTTTCTTT. As protein: CASSPRAGMNTEAFF.

This clone was seen just once. An end of the junction differs from the germline gene, which may be a read error. The chain links TRBV10-3 to TRBJ2-7; D is perhaps TRBD2 (8 bases). Germline V lookup: CDR1 ENHRY, CDR2 SYGVKD. The CDR3 runs to 15 residues. CDR3 sequence (DNA): TGTGCCATCAGTGAGTCGGCAGGGGGGCCCTCGGGGGGGTCCTTC. It translates to CAISESAGGPSGGSF.

This clone was seen more than once but under ten times. The chain recombines TRBV18 with TRBJ2-1; D might be TRBD2 (5 bases). This CDR3 comprises 15 residues. V lost 3 bases and J lost 5, with 14 bases in between. CDR1 is KGHSH and CDR2 is LQKENI in the germline V gene. CDR3 amino acids: CASSPSGRTHNEQFF. For the CDR3, the DNA is TGTGCCAGCTCACCCTCGGGGAGAACCCACAATGAGCAGTTCTTC. Based on the CDR3 plus reference TRBV18 and TRBJ2-1, the full variable domain is NAGVMQNPRHLVRRRGQEARLRCSPMKGHSHVYWYRQLPEEGLKFMVYLQKENIIDESGMPKERFSAEFPKEGPSILRIQQVVRGDSAAYFCASSPSGRTHNEQFFGPGTRLTVL.

The chain couples TRBV11-3 to TRBJ1-2; 8 positions match TRBD1. Per the germline V gene, CDR1 is SGHNT and CDR2 is YENEEA. V dropped 4 bases and J dropped 2; count of bases not matched to a gene: 6. This CDR3 is built from 15 residues. CDR3 sequence (DNA): TGTGCCAGCAGCTCGAGGACAGGGCCAAACTATGGCTACACCTTC. Translated: CASSSRTGPNYGYTF.

This chain links TRBV4-1 with TRBJ1-1, with a tentative D call TRBD1 (5 bases). The length of the CDR3 is 16 residues. From germline, CDR1 is MGHRA and CDR2 YSYEKL. The ends were cut back, 6 bases at V and 4 bases at J, with 21 bases in the middle. CDR3 loop: CASRQRLSGHFTEAFF. CDR3 in DNA: TGCGCCAGCAGACAAAGGTTGTCTGGACACTTCACTGAAGCTTTCTTT.

This clone appeared once. The chain couples TRBV10-3 to TRBJ1-2; D ambiguous. The CDR3 extends over 15 amino acids. The germline V gene has CDR1 ENHRY and CDR2 SYGVKD. The V end was cut by 2 bases, the J end by 5 bases, with 15 bases between. Here the CDR3 DNA reads TGTGCCATCAGTGAGACTTTGAGCAGGTCATATGGCTACACCTTC. It translates to CAISETLSRSYGYTF.

Note on this clone: At one end the junction does not follow the germline gene, possibly because of a read error. As DNA, the CDR3 is TGTGCCAGCAGTTTTGGTATTTCCAGGGGCCACTTC. Residues: CASSFGISRGHF. The chain uses TRBV12-3 or TRBV12-4 and TRBJ2-7; possibly TRBD1 for D (6 bases). This CDR3 contains 12 residues.

The table lists this clone with a count of one. The CDR3 reads CASSLSGGGYEQYF. In nucleotides, the CDR3 is TGCGCCAGCAGCTTGAGCGGGGGTGGCTACGAGCAGTACTTC. The V gene is TRBV5-1, the J gene TRBJ2-7, with 8 bases aligning to TRBD2. CDR1 is SGHRS, CDR2 YFSETQ, per germline. This CDR3 has 14 residues. Unmatched junction bases numbered 3, after V lost 1 base and J lost 3 bases.

The chain employs TRBV3-1 (or the pseudogene TRBV3-2) and TRBJ1-2; D perhaps matches TRBD1 (6 bases). Germline loops: CDR1 LGHDT, CDR2 YNNKEL (reference sequence). The CDR3 contains 13 residues. The germline V and J ends were trimmed by 6 bases and 3 bases, with 11 bases remaining between them. The CDR3 loop reads CASRSSGDYGYTF. The DNA for the CDR3 is TGTGCCAGCAGAAGCTCAGGGGACTATGGCTACACCTTC.

CDR3 in amino acids: CAREASGAQETQYF. The CDR3 DNA reads as TGTGCCCGAGAGGCTAGCGGGGCCCAAGAGACCCAGTACTTC. The chain is built from TRBV30 and TRBJ2-5; the match to TRBD2 covers 9 bases. CDR1 is GTSNPN, CDR2 SVGIG, per germline (reference sequence). The CDR3 has 14 residues. After removal of 8 bases from V and 1 base from J, the junction contained 8 bases not matched to a gene.

The genes are TRBV5-1 and TRBJ2-1; 8 nucleotides match TRBD1. The germline V gene encodes CDR1 SGHRS and CDR2 YFSETQ. The junction had 8 bases not matched to a gene; V was cut back by 4 bases and J by 5 bases. CDR3 length: 15 amino acids. The chain's CDR3 is CASSVAGGVNNEQFF. In DNA, the CDR3 is TGCGCCAGCAGCGTAGCAGGGGGCGTAAACAATGAGCAGTTCTTC.

This clone came up a few times. The CDR3 nucleotides are TGTGCCAGCAGTTCTTCAGGGGCGCGAGCTAATGAAAAACTGTTTTTT. Protein product: CASSSSGARANEKLFF. The J gene is TRBJ1-4, the V gene TRBV6-5, with D possibly TRBD1 on 6 matching bases. This CDR3 region has 16 residues. Germline V CDR1 and CDR2: MNHEY, SVGAGI. The germline V and J ends were trimmed by 4 bases and 3 bases, with 15 bases remaining between them.

The genes are TRBV7-2 and TRBJ2-1; weak D call: TRBD2 (6 bases). CDR3 length equals 11 residues. The germline V gene has CDR1 SGHTA and CDR2 FQGNSA. V lost 6 bases and J lost 14, with 14 bases in between. The CDR3 DNA sequence: TGTGCCAGCAGTCAGCGACTAGACAAGTTCTTC. It translates to CASSQRLDKFF.

The chain combines TRBV6-5 with TRBJ2-7, with 7 nucleotides matching TRBD2. The ends lost 10 bases at V and 2 bases at J; junction bases unmatched: 8. Germline V gene data show CDR1 as MNHEY and CDR2 as SVGAGI. The CDR3 is made up of 13 amino acids. This CDR3 is CATRPSGPYEQYF. The CDR3 nucleotides are TGTGCCACACGACCTAGCGGACCCTACGAGCAGTACTTC.

The CDR3 loop reads CASRNSGGGTEAFF. Here the CDR3 DNA reads TGTGCCAGCAGGAACTCGGGAGGCGGCACTGAAGCTTTCTTT. The V gene is TRBV6-5, the J gene TRBJ1-1; D is unclear. There are 14 residues in the CDR3. V was trimmed by 6 bases and J by 4 bases, leaving 15 bases between them. Germline values: CDR1 MNHEY, CDR2 SVGAGI.

The chain uses TRBV30 and TRBJ2-3, with 10 bases that match TRBD2. Per germline, CDR1 GTSNPN and CDR2 SVGIG (reference sequence). The ends lost 4 bases at V and 8 bases at J; junction bases unmatched: 6. The length of the CDR3 is 13 residues. CDR3 region: CAWTGAGGVTQYF. DNA of the CDR3: TGTGCCTGGACTGGAGCGGGAGGGGTTACGCAGTATTTT.

V usage is TRBV18 and J usage is TRBJ1-1, with D tentatively TRBD1 (6 bases). CDR3 length: 13 amino acids. Germline V gene sequence: CDR1 KGHSH, CDR2 LQKENI. Between the trimmed V and J ends, which lost 3 bases and 10 bases, there was a span of 15 bases. The CDR3 loop reads CASSPRDKGRAFF. The DNA of the CDR3 is TGTGCCAGCTCACCTCGGGACAAAGGGAGAGCTTTCTTT.

The chain is built from TRBV19 and TRBJ2-6; perhaps TRBD1 as D (5 bases). Trimming pared 7 bases from V and 2 bases from J, leaving 15 bases between. The germline V gene encodes CDR1 LNHDA and CDR2 SQIVND (reference sequence). The CDR3 has 16 residues. CDR3 amino acids: CASITPQGTGANVLTF. As DNA, the CDR3 is TGTGCCAGTATCACCCCGCAGGGAACTGGGGCCAACGTCCTGACTTTC.

The rearrangement uses TRBV18 and TRBJ2-1; possible D gene TRBD1, 6 bases. This CDR3 comprises 14 residues. Germline CDR1 and CDR2: KGHSH and LQKENI. V was pared by 6 bases and J by 8 bases, with 17 bases between. CDR3 amino acids: CASSLSRGSDEQFF. The CDR3 DNA sequence: TGTGCCAGCTCCCTCTCAAGGGGGTCCGATGAGCAGTTCTTC.

The chain employs TRBV6-5 and TRBJ1-1, with 9 nucleotides matching TRBD1. Germline V gene data show CDR1 as MNHEY and CDR2 as SVGAGI. The CDR3 loop spans 15 amino acids. J was trimmed by 0 bases and V by 6 bases; bases with no gene match: 5. This chain's CDR3 is CASSTGQGLNTEAFF. CDR3 DNA: TGTGCCAGCAGCACCGGACAGGGGTTGAACACTGAAGCTTTCTTT.

The genes are TRBV3-1 (or the pseudogene TRBV3-2) and TRBJ1-2; no clear D. Looked up from germline, CDR1 is LGHDT and CDR2 is YNNKEL (reference sequence). The CDR3 runs 15 residues. V was trimmed by 0 bases and J by 4 bases, leaving 12 bases between them. CDR3 coding DNA: TGTGCCAGCAGCCAAGATCAGGCAGGAATCTATGGCTACACCTTC. This codes for CASSQDQAGIYGYTF.